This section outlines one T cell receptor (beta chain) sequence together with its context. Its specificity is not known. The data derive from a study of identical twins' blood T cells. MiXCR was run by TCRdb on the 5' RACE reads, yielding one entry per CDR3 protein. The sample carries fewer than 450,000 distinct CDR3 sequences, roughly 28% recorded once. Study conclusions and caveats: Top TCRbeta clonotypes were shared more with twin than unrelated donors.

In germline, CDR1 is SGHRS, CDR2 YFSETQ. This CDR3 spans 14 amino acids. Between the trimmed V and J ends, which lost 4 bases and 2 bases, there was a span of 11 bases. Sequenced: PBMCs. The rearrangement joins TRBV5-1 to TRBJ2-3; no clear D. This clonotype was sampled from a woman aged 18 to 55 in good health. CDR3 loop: CASSRTDLTDTQYF. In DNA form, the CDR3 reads TGCGCCAGCAGCCGGACCGACCTCACAGATACGCAGTATTTT.